Listed below are T cell receptor beta chains from one sample, sequenced in a study of breast tumors, draining lymph nodes, adjacent tissues. TCRdb re-called the multiplex PCR reads through MiXCR, storing one row per CDR3 protein. This sample has about 180,000 distinct CDR3 sequences, with approximately 30% found just once. Sample: axillary lymph node tissue. These receptors all come from a female donor with breast cancer. Some clones in this sample may be carry-over from other donors' samples. Both conserved end residues are part of each CDR3. D genes are given only for firm matches. Part of the rows lack a size; the others show once, few, many or a class for expanded clones.

v_gene: TRBV19
j_gene: TRBJ2-1
d_gene: .
abundance: many
CDR3nt: TGTGCCAGTAGTATAGATAAGGCCTACCTGGGGAATGAGCAGTTCTTC
CDR3aa: CASSIDKAYLGNEQFF

v_gene: TRBV5-4
j_gene: TRBJ2-1
d_gene: TRBD1
abundance: many
CDR3nt: TGTGCCAGCAGCGCGAACAGGGGCAATGAGCAGTTCTTC
CDR3aa: CASSANRGNEQFF

v_gene: TRBV20-1
j_gene: TRBJ2-3
d_gene: .
abundance: many
CDR3nt: TGCAGCCCAAAACCCGCGGGGAAAGATACGCAGTATTTT
CDR3aa: CSPKPAGKDTQYF

v_gene: TRBV19
j_gene: TRBJ1-5
d_gene: TRBD1
abundance: .
CDR3nt: TGTGCCAGTAGGCCTCTAACATGGGGGACAGGGGGTGTCAATCAGCCCCAGCATTTT
CDR3aa: CASRPLTWGTGGVNQPQHF

v_gene: TRBV19
j_gene: TRBJ1-6
d_gene: .
abundance: .
CDR3nt: TGTGCCAGTAGTATAAGGGCGGGCACTGAGAATTCACCCCTCCACTTT
CDR3aa: CASSIRAGTENSPLHF

v_gene: TRBV19
j_gene: TRBJ1-2
d_gene: TRBD1
abundance: many
CDR3nt: TGTGCCAGTAGTTCGACAGGGCATATCTTTTTAGTCTATGGCTACACCTTC
CDR3aa: CASSSTGHIFLVYGYTF

v_gene: TRBV2
j_gene: TRBJ1-6
d_gene: .
abundance: many
CDR3nt: TGTGCCAGCACCCCGTCCCAATCACCCCTCCACTTT
CDR3aa: CASTPSQSPLHF

v_gene: TRBV7-9
j_gene: TRBJ1-5
d_gene: .
abundance: many
CDR3nt: TGTGCCAGCAGCCCGGGAGGGAGTCAGCCCCAGCATTTT
CDR3aa: CASSPGGSQPQHF

v_gene: TRBV5-1
j_gene: TRBJ2-4
d_gene: .
abundance: .
CDR3nt: TGCGCCAGCAGCCTGGGTGCCAAAAACATTCAGTACTTC
CDR3aa: CASSLGAKNIQYF

v_gene: TRBV7-3
j_gene: TRBJ2-2
d_gene: TRBD1
abundance: .
CDR3nt: TGTGCCAGCAGCCAAACAGGACAGGGGGGGGAGCTGTTTTTT
CDR3aa: CASSQTGQGGELFF

v_gene: TRBV29-1
j_gene: TRBJ1-2
d_gene: .
abundance: many
CDR3nt: TGCAGCGTTGAAGAAACCGTATCCTATGGCTACACCTTC
CDR3aa: CSVEETVSYGYTF

v_gene: TRBV12-3/TRBV12-4
j_gene: TRBJ1-2
d_gene: .
abundance: many
CDR3nt: TGTGCCAGCAGTTCCCGACACGGCTATGGCTACACCTTC
CDR3aa: CASSSRHGYGYTF

v_gene: TRBV10-3
j_gene: TRBJ2-6
d_gene: .
abundance: .
CDR3nt: TGTGCCATCAGGACCGTTTACATCCGAAGGGGGGTCGGGGCCAACGTCCTGACTTTC
CDR3aa: CAIRTVYIRRGVGANVLTF

v_gene: TRBV10-3
j_gene: TRBJ1-5
d_gene: .
abundance: many
CDR3nt: TGTGCCATCAGTGAGTCGAGTGGGGGGCGTCAGCCCCAGCATTTT
CDR3aa: CAISESSGGRQPQHF

v_gene: TRBV7-2
j_gene: TRBJ2-3
d_gene: TRBD2
abundance: many
CDR3nt: TGTGCCAGCAGCTCCCACGGCTTGCGGGGGGGCCGGGCAGATACGCAGTATTTT
CDR3aa: CASSSHGLRGGRADTQYF

v_gene: TRBV12-5
j_gene: TRBJ2-5
d_gene: TRBD1
abundance: many
CDR3nt: TGTGCTACCTCGACAGGGGGAATGGAGACCCAGTACTTC
CDR3aa: CATSTGGMETQYF

v_gene: TRBV5-6
j_gene: TRBJ2-1
d_gene: TRBD1
abundance: many
CDR3nt: TGTGCCAGCAGCTTACGACAGGGATACAATGAGCAGTTCTTC
CDR3aa: CASSLRQGYNEQFF

v_gene: TRBV2
j_gene: TRBJ1-5
d_gene: TRBD1
abundance: many
CDR3nt: TGTGCCAGCGGGACAGTCAATCAGCCCCAGCATTTT
CDR3aa: CASGTVNQPQHF

v_gene: TRBV7-9
j_gene: TRBJ1-5
d_gene: .
abundance: many
CDR3nt: TGTGCCAGCAGCTATGGGACTGACAATCAGCCCCAGCATTTT
CDR3aa: CASSYGTDNQPQHF

v_gene: TRBV20-1
j_gene: TRBJ1-4
d_gene: .
abundance: .
CDR3nt: TGCAGTGCTTCCAGCGGGGGGGCAGGGAGCGGAAAACTGTTTTTT
CDR3aa: CSASSGGAGSGKLFF

v_gene: TRBV10-3
j_gene: TRBJ2-7
d_gene: TRBD1
abundance: .
CDR3nt: TGTACCAGCAGTTACCGGGACAGTTCCTACGAGCAGTACTTC
CDR3aa: CTSSYRDSSYEQYF

v_gene: TRBV13
j_gene: TRBJ1-5
d_gene: .
abundance: few
CDR3nt: TGTGCCAGCAGCGAAGAGGGGGTTGGGACTAGCGGGACCGAGCATTTT
CDR3aa: CASSEEGVGTSGTEHF

v_gene: TRBV2
j_gene: TRBJ1-6
d_gene: .
abundance: many
CDR3nt: TGTGCCAGCAGGAGGGCGGAAAGCTCCTATAATTCACCCCTCCACTTT
CDR3aa: CASRRAESSYNSPLHF

v_gene: TRBV24-1
j_gene: TRBJ2-5
d_gene: .
abundance: .
CDR3nt: TGTGCTAGAGTAATACGGGAGAGACAGACCCAGTACTTC
CDR3aa: CARVIRERQTQYF

v_gene: TRBV10-3
j_gene: TRBJ1-1
d_gene: .
abundance: few
CDR3nt: TGTGCCATCAACCAGGGTGGGGACACTGAAGCTTTCTTT
CDR3aa: CAINQGGDTEAFF

v_gene: TRBV9
j_gene: TRBJ2-3
d_gene: .
abundance: few
CDR3nt: TGTGCCAGCAGCCTAACAGGCACAGATACGCAGTATTTT
CDR3aa: CASSLTGTDTQYF